These 27 T cell receptor beta chains were all obtained from the same sample, sequenced in a study of neurological immune-mediated disorders. Using its own MiXCR run on the 5' RACE reads, TCRdb lists one record per CDR3 protein. The sample includes under 50,000 distinct CDR3 sequences, more than 9% of them seen just once. Source material: CD4+ T cells from blood. The receptors come from a woman in her thirties with HTLV-1-associated myelopathy (HAM/TSP).

This clonotype was picked up many times. The V gene is TRBV20-1, the J gene TRBJ2-2; TRBD2 is a possible D gene (6 bases). The CDR3 covers 14 residues. Trimming took 6 bases from V and 0 from J, leaving 11 bases between them. In germline, CDR1 is DFQATT, CDR2 SNEGSKA (reference sequence). CDR3 nucleotides: TGCAGTGCCCCTAGCGCTGCGAACACCGGGGAGCTGTTTTTT. It codes for CSAPSAANTGELFF.

Of note for this clonotype: A much larger clone lies a single base off, so this may be a read error. J is TRBJ1-1 and V is TRBV20-1, with D tentatively TRBD1 (5 bases). This CDR3 comprises 14 residues. Germline-derived CDR1 and CDR2 are DFQATT and SNEGSKA (reference sequence). The CDR3 is CSAHRGGGNTEDFF. CDR3 DNA sequence: TGCAGTGCCCATAGGGGCGGAGGGAACACTGAAGATTTCTTT.

This clonotype was recorded many times. The chain's CDR3 is CSAGDSPSSYEQYF. The DNA of the CDR3 is TGCAGTGCTGGGGACAGTCCGAGCTCCTACGAGCAGTACTTC. This chain connects TRBV20-1 to TRBJ2-7; 7 bases match TRBD1. Germline-derived CDR1 and CDR2 are DFQATT and SNEGSKA (reference sequence). The V gene end was trimmed by 5 bases and the J gene end by 0 bases; junction bases not matched to a gene: 7. The CDR3 is made up of 14 amino acids.

This clonotype was recorded many times. The CDR3 nucleotides read TGCAGTGCTAGCCAGCCAGTAATGGGCTATGGCTACACCTTC. This gives the protein CSASQPVMGYGYTF. This sequence joins TRBV20-1 and TRBJ1-2; D remains unclear. Looked up from germline, CDR1 is DFQATT and CDR2 is SNEGSKA (reference sequence). The CDR3 has 14 amino acids. Trimming took 3 bases from V and 4 from J, leaving 15 bases between them.

In this sample, this clonotype turned up many times. The chain joins TRBV20-1 to TRBJ2-3; perhaps TRBD1 as D (6 bases). The germline V gene encodes CDR1 DFQATT and CDR2 SNEGSKA (reference sequence). The CDR3 is 14 amino acids. Trimming cost V 5 bases and J 2 bases, with 14 bases left between them. CDR3 region: CSAPVGGPTDTQYF. CDR3 coding DNA: TGCAGTGCTCCCGTTGGGGGCCCCACAGATACGCAGTATTTT.

This clonotype was seen many times. This sequence joins TRBV12-3 or TRBV12-4 and TRBJ1-2; possible D gene TRBD1, 5 bases. Trimming removed 5 bases from V and 7 bases from J, with 11 bases in between. This CDR3 has 12 residues. CDR3 DNA: TGTGCCAGCAGTCCGGGACTCAGTGGCTACACCTTC. Translation: CASSPGLSGYTF.

This clonotype was seen repeatedly, ten times or more. The chain is built from TRBV20-1 and TRBJ1-2, with D hard to call. Trimming took off 6 bases at V and 1 base at J, with 6 bases between the two ends. The germline V gene has CDR1 DFQATT and CDR2 SNEGSKA (reference sequence). The CDR3 length is 11 residues. CDR3 in amino acids: CSAQHNYGYTF. In nucleotides, the CDR3 is TGCAGTGCCCAGCATAACTATGGCTACACCTTC.

This clonotype was picked up many times. This chain joins TRBV19 and TRBJ2-7; 10 positions match TRBD1. Trimming cost V 7 bases and J 1 base; bases outside gene matches: 10. Per the germline V gene, CDR1 is LNHDA and CDR2 is SQIVND (reference sequence). This CDR3 has 16 residues. The CDR3 spells CASNNPGQGGSYEQYF. In DNA form, the CDR3 reads TGTGCCAGTAATAATCCTGGACAGGGGGGATCCTACGAGCAGTACTTC. Variable domain in full (rest from reference TRBV19 and TRBJ2-7): DGGITQSPKYLFRKEGQNVTLSCEQNLNHDAMYWYRQDPGQGLRLIYYSQIVNDFQKGDIAEGYSVSREKKESFPLTVTSAQKNPTAFYLCASNNPGQGGSYEQYFGPGTRLTVT.

The rearrangement links TRBV7-9 to TRBJ1-2; D unresolved. Germline-derived CDR1 and CDR2 are SEHNR and FQNEAQ (reference sequence). This CDR3 contains 13 residues. V lost 9 bases and J lost 6, with 17 bases in between. CDR3 protein: CASSARVGNGYTF. CDR3 sequence (DNA): TGTGCCAGTAGCGCCCGGGTGGGCAATGGCTACACCTTC.

Ten or more counts support this clonotype. This chain connects TRBV7-9 to TRBJ2-2; 7 nucleotides line up with TRBD1. Germline-derived CDR1 and CDR2 are SEHNR and FQNEAQ (reference sequence). V trimming: 1 base; J trimming: 5 bases; junction bases outside the gene matches: 10. CDR3 length: 17 amino acids. CDR3 loop: CASSLVSYRGVTGELFF. CDR3 in DNA: TGTGCCAGCAGCTTAGTTTCGTACAGGGGTGTAACCGGGGAGCTGTTTTTT.

This clonotype was seen many times. The chain employs TRBV12-3 or TRBV12-4 and TRBJ2-3; 7 positions agree with TRBD1. Unmatched junction bases numbered 6, after V lost 4 bases and J lost 2 bases. The CDR3 runs to 15 residues. CDR3 residues: CASSSWDSSTDTQYF. CDR3 nucleotide sequence: TGTGCCAGCAGTTCTTGGGACAGTTCCACAGATACGCAGTATTTT.

This clonotype was detected many times. The chain couples TRBV20-1 to TRBJ2-1, with 12 bases lining up with TRBD2. In germline, CDR1 is DFQATT, CDR2 SNEGSKA (reference sequence). This CDR3 has 15 amino acids. The J segment lost 4 bases and the V segment lost 6 bases, leaving 7 bases of the junction unmatched. CDR3: CSAKSSGGAYNEQFF. The CDR3 nucleotides are TGCAGTGCCAAATCTAGCGGGGGGGCTTACAATGAGCAGTTCTTC.

At least ten counts were recorded for this clonotype. This chain connects TRBV20-1 to TRBJ1-6, with 7 bases fitting TRBD1. V gave up 2 bases and J gave up 2 bases; unmatched junction bases: 9. The germline V gene has CDR1 DFQATT and CDR2 SNEGSKA (reference sequence). The CDR3 is 17 amino acids. This chain's CDR3 is CSARKYRGETYNSPLHF. The CDR3 bases are TGCAGTGCTAGAAAATACAGGGGTGAGACCTATAATTCACCCCTCCACTTT.

This clonotype was recorded many times. V gene TRBV4-1 combines with J gene TRBJ2-1; the D gene could be TRBD1 or TRBD2 (6 bases each). The CDR3 length is 18 residues. Germline V gene sequence: CDR1 MGHRA, CDR2 YSYEKL. V was cut by 0 bases and J by 4 bases, with 19 bases left in between. This CDR3 is CASSQDQGLAHRYNEQFF. The CDR3 bases are TGCGCCAGCAGCCAAGATCAGGGGCTAGCGCACCGTTACAATGAGCAGTTCTTC.

This clonotype has at least ten counts. The CDR3 reads CASSLRGLMTRSPLHF. DNA for the CDR3: TGTGCCAGCAGCTTGAGGGGACTGATGACGCGTTCACCCCTCCACTTT. This chain connects TRBV5-6 to TRBJ1-6; TRBD1 is a possible D gene (5 bases). The CDR3 runs to 16 residues. V was trimmed by 1 base and J by 9 bases, leaving 17 bases between them. Germline values: CDR1 SGHDT, CDR2 YYEEEE.

This clonotype has at least ten counts. The chain joins TRBV5-1 to TRBJ2-3; 9 bases fit TRBD2. With V trimmed by 6 bases and J by 1 base, 6 bases remained unmatched. This CDR3 spans 15 amino acids. CDR1 is SGHRS, CDR2 YFSETQ, per germline. The CDR3 bases are TGCGCCAGCACCCATAGCGGGGGCGGCACAGATACGCAGTATTTT. This encodes CASTHSGGGTDTQYF. Full variable domain (missing parts from reference TRBV5-1 and TRBJ2-3): KAGVTQTPRYLIKTRGQQVTLSCSPISGHRSVSWYQQTPGQGLQFLFEYFSETQRNKGNFPGRFSGRQFSNSRSEMNVSTLELGDSALYLCASTHSGGGTDTQYFGPGTRLTVL.

The rearrangement joins TRBV20-1 to TRBJ2-7; D is possibly TRBD1 (6 bases). This CDR3 region has 17 residues. The germline CDR1 and CDR2 sequences are DFQATT and SNEGSKA (reference sequence). V dropped 6 bases and J dropped 3 bases, with 27 bases sitting between them. CDR3 coding DNA: TGCAGTGCCGTCCCGGGACAAGGGGCGCGTATCTACTACGAGCAGTACTTC. It codes for CSAVPGQGARIYYEQYF.

There are many counts of this clonotype. The chain employs TRBV10-3 and TRBJ2-2; 9 nucleotides align to TRBD1. Germline loops: CDR1 ENHRY, CDR2 SYGVKD. V was pared by 8 bases and J by 6 bases, with 10 bases of the junction left unmatched. The CDR3 is 15 amino acids. CDR3 sequence reads: CAIGEITGGAGELFF. The DNA for the CDR3 is TGTGCCATCGGAGAAATAACAGGGGGCGCCGGGGAGCTGTTTTTT.

This sequence joins TRBV20-1 and TRBJ2-7, with D perhaps matching TRBD1 (6 bases). The CDR3 has 12 residues. V gave up 6 bases and J gave up 3 bases, with 12 bases separating them. The germline gives CDR1 DFQATT, CDR2 SNEGSKA (reference sequence). This CDR3 reads CSATRGIYEQYF. The CDR3 bases are TGCAGTGCAACCAGGGGAATCTACGAGCAGTACTTC.

Ten or more counts support this clonotype. The CDR3 DNA is TGTGCCAGCAGACGGGGCGGGGGCTACACCTTC. This gives the protein CASRRGGGYTF. V usage is TRBV6-1 and J usage is TRBJ1-2; a weak D match, TRBD1 (5 bases). The V end lost 6 bases, the J end lost 8 bases, and 10 bases lay between the germline ends. Germline assignment: CDR1 MNHNS and CDR2 SASEGT. The CDR3 length is 11 residues.

V and J are TRBV20-1 and TRBJ1-1, with D unresolved. V was clipped by 3 bases and J by 0 bases, with 14 bases between them. CDR3 length: 15 amino acids. Looked up from germline, CDR1 is DFQATT and CDR2 is SNEGSKA (reference sequence). The CDR3 spells CSAREGIRVNTEAFF. CDR3 bases: TGCAGTGCTAGGGAGGGTATAAGGGTGAACACTGAAGCTTTCTTT.

This clonotype has a handful of counts. The chain uses TRBV18 and TRBJ1-1; TRBD1 might be the D (5 bases). There are 15 residues in the CDR3. The germline V gene encodes CDR1 KGHSH and CDR2 LQKENI. V shed 1 base and J shed 5 bases, with 14 bases lying between them. CDR3 DNA: TGTGCCAGCTCACCACAGTGGCAGGGAGGAACTGAAGCTTTCTTT. It specifies CASSPQWQGGTEAFF.

This clonotype was counted many times. The chain joins TRBV5-1 to TRBJ1-6; no clear D. V was pared by 2 bases and J by 5 bases, with 8 bases between. CDR3 size: 14 residues. Germline values: CDR1 SGHRS, CDR2 YFSETQ. CDR3: CASSFGQDNSPLHF. CDR3 bases: TGCGCCAGCAGCTTTGGGCAGGATAATTCACCCCTCCACTTT.

The chain couples TRBV13 to TRBJ1-6; 9 nucleotides line up with TRBD1. Germline values: CDR1 PRHDT, CDR2 FYEKMQ (reference sequence). The CDR3 covers 17 residues. V was clipped by 3 bases and J by 0 bases; unmatched bases: 3. The CDR3 DNA sequence: TGTGCCAGCAGCTTCGACAGGGGGGACTCCTATAATTCACCCCTCCACTTT. It codes for CASSFDRGDSYNSPLHF.

In its sample, this clonotype was seen many times. V and J are TRBV7-9 and TRBJ1-4; maybe TRBD1 (5 bases). Per germline, CDR1 SEHNR and CDR2 FQNEAQ (reference sequence). V lost 4 bases and J 7 bases, leaving 13 bases between the germline ends. The CDR3 is 14 amino acids. CDR3 in DNA: TGTGCCAGCAGCTCTGGGGGGGATGGTGAAAAACTGTTTTTT. This encodes CASSSGGDGEKLFF.

In regard to this clonotype: The junction does not match germline at one end; this may be a read error. CDR3 loop: CASSATGSSIGYTF. The CDR3 DNA follows: TGCGCCAGCAGTGCTACAGGTAGCTCTATAGGCTATACCTTC. J is TRBJ1-2 and V is TRBV10-2; D might be TRBD1 (5 bases). CDR1 WSHSY and CDR2 SAAADI come from the germline V gene. This CDR3 spans 14 amino acids.

In its sample, this clonotype is medium-sized (0.01 to 0.1%). The genes are TRBV15 and TRBJ2-2, with TRBD2 identical over 13 bases. J lost 5 bases, V lost 5 bases, and 8 bases had no gene match. The germline gives CDR1 LNHNV, CDR2 YYDKDF (reference sequence). The CDR3 is 17 amino acids. Here the CDR3 reads CATSGPGTSGATGELFF. CDR3 in DNA: TGTGCCACCAGCGGCCCTGGGACTAGCGGGGCGACCGGGGAGCTGTTTTTT. Complete variable domain (other parts from reference TRBV15 and TRBJ2-2): DAMVIQNPRYQVTQFGKPVTLSCSQTLNHNVMYWYQQKSSQAPKLLFHYYDKDFNNEADTPDNFQSRRPNTSFCFLDIRSPGLGDTAMYLCATSGPGTSGATGELFFGEGSRLTVL.